This TCR beta chain was recorded in a study of circulating and synovial CD4+ cells in juvenile arthritis. Notes on the study in general: Vbeta family usage analysis did not detect the pathogenic-like versus bulk difference. CPL and bulk CD4 samples differed at least tenfold in T cell genomes.

Trimming stripped 1 base from V and 0 bases from J, with 6 bases between. CDR1 SGDLS and CDR2 YYNGEE come from the germline V gene. The CDR3 contains 14 residues. Profiled with immunoSEQ multiplex PCR; TCRdb holds only in-frame clones, not every one. This table has approximately 15,000 clones, around 91% appearing once. Comments on this clone: Its antigen is currently unknown.

The specimen sequenced was CD4+ T cells from blood. The V call is TRBV9, the J call TRBJ2-3, with D uncertain. The TCR sequence derives from a human donor with juvenile idiopathic arthritis. CDR3 coding DNA: TGTGCCAGCAGCGTACCGTCCAGCACAGATACGCAGTATTTT. The encoded protein is CASSVPSSTDTQYF.